This entry lists 30 T cell receptor beta chains sequenced from one sample in a study of T-cell reconstitution after alpha-beta-depleted transplantation in children. Molecular barcoding with unique molecular identifiers was used for the TCRbeta library. TCRdb reanalysed the PCR reads using MiXCR and keeps one entry per CDR3 protein. The sample records fewer than 1 million distinct CDR3 sequences, under 20% being singletons. The starting material was PBMCs, mostly from graft donor cells, obtained 360 days after TCRalphabeta/CD19-depleted stem cell transplant. The receptors shown here come from a male patient between 5 and 17 years old who had a stem cell transplant for acute lymphoblastic leukemia, so the T cells may come from the graft donor.

This clonotype has more than one count but fewer than ten. The chain carries TRBV7-8 and TRBJ2-4, with no clear D. The CDR3 extends over 17 amino acids. Trimming took off 2 bases at V and 0 bases at J, with 14 bases between the two ends. Germline assignment: CDR1 SGHVS and CDR2 FQNEAQ. The CDR3 here is CASSLMSPAVAKNIQYF. DNA for the CDR3: TGTGCCAGCAGCTTAATGTCGCCCGCAGTAGCCAAAAACATTCAGTACTTC.

The V and J genes are TRBV5-1 and TRBJ2-2; TRBD2 agrees at 7 bases. Germline CDR1 and CDR2: SGHRS and YFSETQ. The length of the CDR3 is 15 residues. V lost 2 bases and J lost 4; bases outside the gene matches: 5. The CDR3 DNA reads TGCGCCAGCAGCTTTAGCGGGCCACTCACCGGGGAGCTGTTTTTT. Translated: CASSFSGPLTGELFF.

V gene TRBV7-6 combines with J gene TRBJ2-7, with 8 bases lining up with TRBD2. This CDR3 is 19 amino acids long. V gave up 1 base and J gave up 0 bases; unmatched junction bases: 14. Per germline, CDR1 SGHVS and CDR2 FNYEAQ. CDR3 coding DNA: TGTGCCAGCAGCTTAGATTCTGCTAGCGGGTACTACCACTCCTACGAGCAGTACTTC. It codes for CASSLDSASGYYHSYEQYF.

This clonotype was picked up a small number of times. The chain carries TRBV10-3 and TRBJ2-7; 8 positions agree with TRBD1. With 0 bases clipped from V and 0 bases from J, the junction kept 4 bases outside the gene matches. The CDR3 totals 16 residues. Germline loops: CDR1 ENHRY, CDR2 SYGVKD. DNA for the CDR3: TGTGCCATCAGTGAGTCGGTCGGGACAGGCTCCTACGAGCAGTACTTC. As protein: CAISESVGTGSYEQYF.

V is TRBV15 and J is TRBJ2-4; weak D call: TRBD1 (6 bases). V was clipped by 1 base and J by 6 bases, with 28 bases between them. The germline V gene encodes CDR1 LNHNV and CDR2 YYDKDF (reference sequence). This CDR3 has 20 residues. The CDR3 DNA sequence: TGTGCCACCAGCAGAGGGTTAGTCCTCCGGGACACCCAATGGGGAAACATTCAGTACTTC. This encodes CATSRGLVLRDTQWGNIQYF.

This clonotype was seen repeatedly, ten times or more. The rearrangement joins TRBV29-1 to TRBJ1-4, with a tentative D call TRBD1 (6 bases). The CDR3 runs 14 residues. Germline values: CDR1 SQVTM, CDR2 ANQGSEA. The V gene lost 7 bases and the J gene lost 5 bases, with 17 bases spanning the gap. CDR3 sequence (DNA): TGCAGCGCCGGGGGCGGGCAGCTGAATGAAAAACTGTTTTTT. It specifies CSAGGGQLNEKLFF.

This clonotype was counted many times. The V call is TRBV5-1, the J call TRBJ2-7; 7 bases align to TRBD1. Trimming at V came to 3 bases and at J to 3 bases, leaving 6 bases not matched to a gene. This CDR3 contains 14 residues. Germline assignment: CDR1 SGHRS and CDR2 YFSETQ. CDR3 protein: CASSSQGPGYEQYF. The CDR3 nucleotides are TGCGCCAGCAGCTCACAGGGGCCAGGCTACGAGCAGTACTTC.

The V call is TRBV5-5, the J call TRBJ2-1; 9 nucleotides agree with TRBD2. Germline trimming cut 0 bases from V and 6 bases from J; bases unmatched to any gene: 4. Germline V gene sequence: CDR1 SGHKS, CDR2 YYEKEE (reference sequence). The CDR3 extends over 15 amino acids. The CDR3 is CASSLVIAGANEQFF. CDR3 DNA sequence: TGTGCCAGCAGCTTGGTAATAGCGGGAGCCAATGAGCAGTTCTTC.

This clonotype came up a few times. This chain joins TRBV4-1 and TRBJ2-5, with a possible D match to TRBD1 (6 bases). The CDR3 is made up of 15 amino acids. Trimming left V 0 bases short and J 7 bases short, with 15 bases between. CDR1 and CDR2 (germline): MGHRA, YSYEKL. The CDR3 DNA is TGCGCCAGCAGCCAAGAGGGCAGGGGCCGATGGACCCAGTACTTC. Translating it yields CASSQEGRGRWTQYF.

The gene calls are TRBV11-2 and TRBJ2-3, with TRBD2 matching over 12 bases. The length of the CDR3 is 20 residues. Germline V gene sequence: CDR1 SGHAT, CDR2 FQNNGV. After removal of 0 bases from V and 2 bases from J, the junction contained 12 bases not matched to a gene. The CDR3 nucleotides are TGTGCCAGCAGCTTAGAAGGTCGACTAGCGGGGGCCAGGGCCACAGATACGCAGTATTTT. Translated: CASSLEGRLAGARATDTQYF.

This clonotype was counted only a few times. The CDR3 reads CATSRDLMHRRYEQYF. DNA of the CDR3: TGTGCCACCAGCAGAGATCTGATGCACCGCCGCTACGAGCAGTACTTC. V is TRBV15 and J is TRBJ2-7; D uncertain. Germline CDR1 and CDR2: LNHNV and YYDKDF (reference sequence). This CDR3 has 16 residues. V was shortened by 0 bases and J by 3 bases, with 15 bases between the two germline ends.

V gene TRBV7-9 combines with J gene TRBJ2-7; D is uncertain. The CDR3 has 13 residues. V lost 5 bases, J lost 6 bases, and 14 bases lay in between. In germline, CDR1 is SEHNR, CDR2 FQNEAQ (reference sequence). CDR3 amino acids: CASSPRFSGEQYF. Here the CDR3 DNA reads TGTGCCAGCAGCCCTAGGTTCTCTGGCGAGCAGTACTTC.

This clonotype has a handful of counts. The V and J genes are TRBV7-8 and TRBJ2-7; D gene ambiguous. This CDR3 contains 13 residues. The germline V gene encodes CDR1 SGHVS and CDR2 FQNEAQ. Trimming took 4 bases from V and 1 from J, leaving 8 bases between them. The chain's CDR3 is CASSSSYSYEQYF. The CDR3 DNA is TGTGCCAGCAGCTCCTCGTATTCCTACGAGCAGTACTTC.

This clonotype turned up a few times. V gene TRBV12-3 or TRBV12-4 combines with J gene TRBJ2-1; D is uncertain. Trimming left V 7 bases short and J 7 bases short, with 5 bases between. The CDR3 has 10 amino acids. The DNA for the CDR3 is TGTGCCAGCACTCTAAATGAGCAGTTCTTC. Its protein product is CASTLNEQFF.

This clonotype was seen many times. The chain links TRBV4-2 to TRBJ2-7, with D hard to call. The CDR3 is 15 amino acids. Trimming took off 0 bases at V and 4 bases at J, with 13 bases between the two ends. Germline CDR1 is LGHNA and CDR2 is YNFKEQ. This CDR3 is CASSQEWSGEYEQYF. In nucleotides, the CDR3 is TGTGCCAGCAGCCAAGAATGGAGTGGAGAGTACGAGCAGTACTTC.

This clonotype was seen only a few times. This chain connects TRBV4-1 to TRBJ2-7; D is tentatively TRBD1 or TRBD2 (5 bases each). CDR1 MGHRA and CDR2 YSYEKL come from the germline V gene. CDR3 size: 14 residues. V dropped 5 bases and J dropped 7 bases, with 18 bases sitting between them. The CDR3, as DNA: TGCGCCAGCAGCAATCGGGACCCCCCTGGGGAGCAGTACTTC. It translates to CASSNRDPPGEQYF.

This clonotype turned up a few times. The rearrangement joins TRBV5-5 to TRBJ2-7; D is perhaps TRBD2 (6 bases). The CDR3 is made up of 15 amino acids. In germline, CDR1 is SGHKS, CDR2 YYEKEE (reference sequence). V shed 0 bases and J shed 3 bases, with 13 bases lying between them. In DNA form, the CDR3 reads TGTGCCAGCAGCTTGGCGGCTAGCGACCTCTACGAGCAGTACTTC. Its protein product is CASSLAASDLYEQYF.

V is TRBV7-9 and J is TRBJ2-1; 12 nucleotides match TRBD2. J gave up 15 bases and V 2 bases, and 11 bases lay outside the gene matches. The CDR3 sequence is 15 residues long. Looked up from germline, CDR1 is SEHNR and CDR2 is FQNEAQ (reference sequence). CDR3 sequence (DNA): TGTGCCAGCAGCTTATTACTAGCGGGAGGTTTTCATCCGTTCTTC. Amino acid sequence: CASSLLLAGGFHPFF. The complete variable domain, with remaining parts taken from reference TRBV7-9 and TRBJ2-1, reads DTGVSQNPRHKITKRGQNVTFRCDPISEHNRLYWYRQTLGQGPEFLTYFQNEAQLEKSRLLSDRFSAERPKGSFSTLEIQRTEQGDSAMYLCASSLLLAGGFHPFFGPGTRLTVL.

The CDR3 protein is CASSFPAGGEVGEQFF. The CDR3 region has the DNA TGCGCCAGCAGCTTCCCAGCGGGAGGGGAGGTCGGTGAGCAGTTCTTC. The chain combines TRBV5-1 with TRBJ2-1; the match to TRBD2 covers 10 bases. V trimming: 2 bases; J trimming: 9 bases; junction bases outside the gene matches: 11. The germline CDR1 and CDR2 sequences are SGHRS and YFSETQ. The CDR3 totals 16 residues.

This clonotype occurred many times. V is TRBV5-1 and J is TRBJ2-5, with 7 nucleotides matching TRBD1. The CDR3 totals 15 residues. From germline, CDR1 is SGHRS and CDR2 YFSETQ. Trimming cost V 0 bases and J 5 bases; bases outside gene matches: 7. The CDR3 DNA is TGCGCCAGCAGCTTGGCTCTGACAGGGTACGAGACCCAGTACTTC. Translating it yields CASSLALTGYETQYF.

Only a few counts were recorded for this clonotype. The genes are TRBV14 and TRBJ2-1; 9 bases match TRBD2. J was trimmed by 7 bases and V by 2 bases; bases with no gene match: 9. Looked up from germline, CDR1 is SGHDN and CDR2 is FVKESK. The CDR3 totals 16 residues. DNA of the CDR3: TGTGCCAGCAGCCAACACCCCGGGACTAGCATGAATGAGCAGTTCTTC. Residues: CASSQHPGTSMNEQFF. The entire variable domain, with the rest obtained from reference TRBV14 and TRBJ2-1, is as follows: EAGVTQFPSHSVIEKGQTVTLRCDPISGHDNLYWYRRVMGKEIKFLLHFVKESKQDESGMPNNRFLAERTGGTYSTLKVQPAELEDSGVYFCASSQHPGTSMNEQFFGPGTRLTVL.

The rearrangement joins TRBV30 to TRBJ2-3; 8 positions agree with TRBD2. The J segment lost 5 bases and the V segment lost 0 bases, leaving 4 bases of the junction unmatched. Germline CDR1 and CDR2: GTSNPN and SVGIG (reference sequence). This CDR3 is built from 14 residues. The CDR3 protein is CAWSVPGGIDTQYF. The CDR3, as DNA: TGTGCCTGGAGTGTTCCGGGAGGGATAGATACGCAGTATTTT.

The V and J genes are TRBV11-3 and TRBJ1-1; D may be TRBD1 (5 bases). The CDR3 length is 15 residues. Germline V gene data show CDR1 as SGHNT and CDR2 as YENEEA. Trimming shortened V by 5 bases and J by 0 bases, and 13 bases separated the two germline ends. The CDR3 DNA follows: TGTGCCAGCAGCCCGGGCGGGGGGGTGAACACTGAAGCTTTCTTT. Translating gives CASSPGGGVNTEAFF.

This sequence joins TRBV7-9 and TRBJ2-5, with D tentatively TRBD2 (5 bases). The CDR3 contains 15 residues. Trimming removed 0 bases from V and 5 bases from J, with 13 bases in between. CDR1 and CDR2 (germline): SEHNR, FQNEAQ (reference sequence). CDR3 sequence reads: CASSLALRDRETQYF. The CDR3 DNA reads as TGTGCCAGCAGCTTAGCGCTTCGGGATCGCGAGACCCAGTACTTC. The complete variable domain, with remaining parts taken from reference TRBV7-9 and TRBJ2-5, reads DTGVSQNPRHKITKRGQNVTFRCDPISEHNRLYWYRQTLGQGPEFLTYFQNEAQLEKSRLLSDRFSAERPKGSFSTLEIQRTEQGDSAMYLCASSLALRDRETQYFGPGTRLLVL.

This clonotype was seen many times. The chain joins TRBV5-1 to TRBJ2-7; 8 bases line up with TRBD2. With 1 base clipped from V and 2 bases from J, the junction kept 2 bases outside the gene matches. The CDR3 sequence is 14 residues long. The V gene's germline CDR1 is SGHRS and CDR2 YFSETQ. The CDR3: CASSLSSGPYEQYF. The CDR3, as DNA: TGCGCCAGCAGCTTGTCTAGCGGGCCCTACGAGCAGTACTTC.

Only a few counts were recorded for this clonotype. The chain links TRBV12-3 or TRBV12-4 to TRBJ2-4; D is unclear. The CDR3 has 12 residues. Trimming took 5 bases from V and 7 from J, leaving 9 bases between them. CDR3 sequence: CASSNPRNIQYF. CDR3 sequence (DNA): TGTGCCAGCAGTAATCCTCGTAACATTCAGTACTTC.

This clonotype was seen a few times. This rearrangement joins TRBV5-1 to TRBJ2-7; unclear D gene. Germline CDR1 and CDR2: SGHRS and YFSETQ. The CDR3 sequence is 17 residues long. The V and J ends lost 0 bases and 3 bases respectively, with 19 bases between them. The CDR3 DNA is TGCGCCAGCAGCTTGGCTAGGAGTGCAGCAAGAGACTACGAGCAGTACTTC. Protein product: CASSLARSAARDYEQYF.

This clonotype has just a few counts. This rearrangement joins TRBV6-5 to TRBJ2-7, with 11 bases lining up with TRBD2. The J segment lost 4 bases and the V segment lost 4 bases, leaving 3 bases of the junction unmatched. The CDR3 runs 14 residues. CDR1 MNHEY and CDR2 SVGAGI come from the germline V gene. CDR3: CASSWGLAEYEQYF. The DNA of the CDR3 is TGTGCCAGCAGTTGGGGACTAGCGGAGTACGAGCAGTACTTC.

The rearrangement joins TRBV6-1 to TRBJ1-1; no firm D call. CDR1 and CDR2 from the germline V gene are MNHNS and SASEGT. Trimming cost V 7 bases and J 1 base, with 13 bases left between them. The CDR3 has 14 residues. CDR3 loop: CASTLQAGNTEAFF. The CDR3 DNA sequence: TGTGCCAGCACCCTACAAGCTGGGAACACTGAAGCTTTCTTT.

CDR3 in amino acids: CASSLLTGPDTQYF. The CDR3 DNA sequence: TGTGCCAGCAGCCTCTTGACCGGTCCAGATACGCAGTATTTT. The chain combines TRBV3-1 with TRBJ2-3, with D unclear. The germline gives CDR1 LGHDT, CDR2 YNNKEL (reference sequence). The ends were cut back, 4 bases at V and 4 bases at J, with 12 bases in the middle. The CDR3 loop spans 14 amino acids.